Below, one T cell receptor (beta chain) is given with its context. The data were obtained in a study of blood T cell repertoires in COVID-19. Study background: Samples of COVID-19 (acute and convalescent) were obtained from the United States, Italy and Spain.

In the original analysis: Estimates of nucleated cell counts were drawn from the amplification of reference gene primers. The table came from immunoSEQ multiplex PCR; TCRdb's copy has only in-frame clones and leaves some out. V, J and clone size reflect that table, while D and trimming were determined from the DNA. In the table there are around 77,000 clones, about 92% of which are singletons. This clonotype originated in a woman older than 75 with active or convalescent COVID-19. The sequenced sample was peripheral blood.

The CDR3 DNA reads as TGCGCCAGCAGCCTGAGACAGGGGAACACTGAAGCTTTCTTT. As protein: CASSLRQGNTEAFF. V and J are TRBV4-3 and TRBJ1-1; 7 bases align to TRBD1. Germline V lookup: CDR1 LGHNA, CDR2 YSLEER. The CDR3 covers 14 residues. V lost 4 bases and J lost 1; bases outside the gene matches: 3.